This T cell receptor beta chain was recovered during a study of Graves' ophthalmopathy and Graves' hyperthyroidism. The authors amplified TCR beta CDR3 regions from RNA transcripts. The authors performed first-round RT-PCR with HTBI primers and then a second-round multiplex PCR. TCRdb re-derived calls from the multiplex PCR reads in MiXCR, one entry per CDR3 protein. In the table there are approximately 700,000 distinct CDR3 sequences, 40% of which are singletons. Points on this clonotype: Its antigen is as yet unknown.

Findings of the study overall: A majority of expanded thyroid clonotypes exceeding 0.001 frequency were likewise present in blood. Sensitivity reached 70% to 71% and specificity 72.22% when the model predicted ophthalmopathy progression.

The germline V gene encodes CDR1 MGHDK and CDR2 SYGVNS. V was cut by 2 bases and J by 5 bases, with 16 bases left in between. The CDR3 has 16 amino acids. All donors with ophthalmopathy were recorded as having moderate-to-severe activity, CAS ≥3, NOSPECS ≥4 and a duration under 3 months. The sequence was collected from an adult man with Graves' ophthalmopathy. Material: peripheral blood. V and J are TRBV25-1 and TRBJ2-1; D is ambiguous. The CDR3 region has the DNA TGTGCCAGCAGTGAAGGTAGGGCTGAGCCAAACAATGAGCAGTTCTTC. Amino acid sequence: CASSEGRAEPNNEQFF. The whole variable domain, remainder taken from reference TRBV25-1 and TRBJ2-1, is EADIYQTPRYLVIGTGKKITLECSQTMGHDKMYWYQQDPGMELHLIHYSYGVNSTEKGDLSSESTVSRIRTEHFPLTLESARPSHTSQYLCASSEGRAEPNNEQFFGPGTRLTVL.